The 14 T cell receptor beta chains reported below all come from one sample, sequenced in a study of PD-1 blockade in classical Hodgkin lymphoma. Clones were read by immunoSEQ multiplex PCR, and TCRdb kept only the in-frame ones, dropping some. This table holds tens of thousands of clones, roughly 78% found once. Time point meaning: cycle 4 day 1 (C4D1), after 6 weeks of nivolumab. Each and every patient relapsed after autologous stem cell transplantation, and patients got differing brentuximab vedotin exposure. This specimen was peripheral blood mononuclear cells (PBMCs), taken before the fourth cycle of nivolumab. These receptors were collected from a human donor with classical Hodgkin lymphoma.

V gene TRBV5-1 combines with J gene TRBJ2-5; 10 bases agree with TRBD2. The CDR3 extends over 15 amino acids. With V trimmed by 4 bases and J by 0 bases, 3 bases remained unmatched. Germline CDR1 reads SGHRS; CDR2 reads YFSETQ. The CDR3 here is CASSRSGGNQETQYF. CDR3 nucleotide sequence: TGCGCCAGCAGCCGTAGCGGGGGGAACCAAGAGACCCAGTACTTC.

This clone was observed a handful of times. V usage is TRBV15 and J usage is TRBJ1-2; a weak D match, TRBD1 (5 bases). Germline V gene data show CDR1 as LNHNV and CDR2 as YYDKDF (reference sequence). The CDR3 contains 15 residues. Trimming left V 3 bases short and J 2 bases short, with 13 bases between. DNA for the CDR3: TGTGCCACCAGCAGTATAGAGGGACGAAACTATGGCTACACCTTC. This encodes CATSSIEGRNYGYTF.

CDR3 protein: CASSQAFPGRAYEQYF. The CDR3 nucleotides are TGCGCCAGCAGCCAAGCCTTCCCGGGACGGGCCTACGAGCAGTACTTC. J is TRBJ2-7 and V is TRBV4-3; D assignment may be TRBD1 or TRBD2 (5 bases each). Trimming removed 1 base at V and 2 bases at J, with 15 bases between. The CDR3 spans 16 residues. Germline V gene data show CDR1 as LGHNA and CDR2 as YSLEER.

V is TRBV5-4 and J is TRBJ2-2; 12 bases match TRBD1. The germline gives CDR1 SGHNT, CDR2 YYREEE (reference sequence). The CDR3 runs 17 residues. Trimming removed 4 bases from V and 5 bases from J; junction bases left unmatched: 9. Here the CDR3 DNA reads TGTGCCAGCAGCCCGGGGGACAGGGGGCAAGTTACCGGGGAGCTGTTTTTT. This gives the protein CASSPGDRGQVTGELFF.

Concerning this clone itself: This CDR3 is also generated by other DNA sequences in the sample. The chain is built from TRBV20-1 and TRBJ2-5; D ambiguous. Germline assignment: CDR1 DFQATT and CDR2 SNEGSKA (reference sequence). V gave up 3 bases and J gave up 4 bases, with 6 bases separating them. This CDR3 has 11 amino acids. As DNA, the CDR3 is TGCAGTGCTAGGGTGGGAGAGACCCAGTACTTC. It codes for CSARVGETQYF.

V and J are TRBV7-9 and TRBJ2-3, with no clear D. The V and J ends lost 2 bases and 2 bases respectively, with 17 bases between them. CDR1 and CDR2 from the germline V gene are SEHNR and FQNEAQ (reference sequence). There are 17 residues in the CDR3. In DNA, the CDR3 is TGTGCCAGCAGCTTATCTCAACGACTCCAGCACACAGATACGCAGTATTTT. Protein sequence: CASSLSQRLQHTDTQYF. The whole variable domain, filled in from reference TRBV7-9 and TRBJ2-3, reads DTGVSQNPRHKITKRGQNVTFRCDPISEHNRLYWYRQTLGQGPEFLTYFQNEAQLEKSRLLSDRFSAERPKGSFSTLEIQRTEQGDSAMYLCASSLSQRLQHTDTQYFGPGTRLTVL.

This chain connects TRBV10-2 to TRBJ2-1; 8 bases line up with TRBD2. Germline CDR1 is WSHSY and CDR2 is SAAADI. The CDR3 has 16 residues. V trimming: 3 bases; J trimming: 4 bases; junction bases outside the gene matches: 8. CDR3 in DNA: TGCGCCAGCAGTGAAGCGCGAGCTAGCGGGTACAATGAGCAGTTCTTC. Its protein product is CASSEARASGYNEQFF.

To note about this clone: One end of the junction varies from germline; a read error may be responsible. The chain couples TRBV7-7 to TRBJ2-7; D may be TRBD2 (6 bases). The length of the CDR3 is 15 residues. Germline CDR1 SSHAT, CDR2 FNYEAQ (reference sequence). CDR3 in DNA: TGTGCTAGCAGCTTGAGTCAGCTCGGGGGCTACGAGCAGTACTTC. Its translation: CASSLSQLGGYEQYF.

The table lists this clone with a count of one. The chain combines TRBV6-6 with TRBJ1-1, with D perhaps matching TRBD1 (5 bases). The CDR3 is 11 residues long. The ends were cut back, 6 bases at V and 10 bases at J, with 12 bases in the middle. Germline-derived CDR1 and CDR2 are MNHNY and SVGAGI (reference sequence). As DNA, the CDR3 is TGTGCCAGCAGGACCACGGGGGGAGCTTTCTTT. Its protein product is CASRTTGGAFF.

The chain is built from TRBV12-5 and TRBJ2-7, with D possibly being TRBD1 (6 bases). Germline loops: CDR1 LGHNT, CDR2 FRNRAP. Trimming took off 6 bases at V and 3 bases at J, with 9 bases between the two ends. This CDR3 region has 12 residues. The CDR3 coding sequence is TGTGCTAGTGGCCGGACAGTCTACGAGCAGTACTTC. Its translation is CASGRTVYEQYF.

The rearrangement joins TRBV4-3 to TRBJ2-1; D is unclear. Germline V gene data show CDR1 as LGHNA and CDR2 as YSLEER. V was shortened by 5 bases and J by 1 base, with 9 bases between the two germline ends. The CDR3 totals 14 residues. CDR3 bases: TGCGCCAGCAGCTTAGGAATTTCCTACAATGAGCAGTTCTTC. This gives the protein CASSLGISYNEQFF.

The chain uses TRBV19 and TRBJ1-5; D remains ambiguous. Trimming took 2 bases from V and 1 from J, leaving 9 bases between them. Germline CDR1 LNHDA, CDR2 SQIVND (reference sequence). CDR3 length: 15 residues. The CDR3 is CASSIRAWSNQPQHF. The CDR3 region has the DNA TGTGCCAGTAGTATAAGGGCGTGGAGCAATCAGCCCCAGCATTTT. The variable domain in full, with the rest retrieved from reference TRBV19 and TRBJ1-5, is DGGITQSPKYLFRKEGQNVTLSCEQNLNHDAMYWYRQDPGQGLRLIYYSQIVNDFQKGDIAEGYSVSREKKESFPLTVTSAQKNPTAFYLCASSIRAWSNQPQHFGDGTRLSIL.

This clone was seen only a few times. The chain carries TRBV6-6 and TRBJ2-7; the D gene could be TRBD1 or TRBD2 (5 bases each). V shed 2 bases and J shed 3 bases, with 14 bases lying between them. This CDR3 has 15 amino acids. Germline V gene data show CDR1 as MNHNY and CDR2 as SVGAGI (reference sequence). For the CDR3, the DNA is TGTGCCAGCAGTTACGGGACGGTTCAGCACTACGAGCAGTACTTC. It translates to CASSYGTVQHYEQYF.

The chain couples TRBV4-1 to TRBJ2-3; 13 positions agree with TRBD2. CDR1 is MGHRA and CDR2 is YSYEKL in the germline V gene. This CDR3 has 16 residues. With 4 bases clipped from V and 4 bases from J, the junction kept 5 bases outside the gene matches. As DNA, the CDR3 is TGCGCCAGCAGCCCCGGGACTAGCGGGGTTTCAGATACGCAGTATTTT. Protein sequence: CASSPGTSGVSDTQYF.